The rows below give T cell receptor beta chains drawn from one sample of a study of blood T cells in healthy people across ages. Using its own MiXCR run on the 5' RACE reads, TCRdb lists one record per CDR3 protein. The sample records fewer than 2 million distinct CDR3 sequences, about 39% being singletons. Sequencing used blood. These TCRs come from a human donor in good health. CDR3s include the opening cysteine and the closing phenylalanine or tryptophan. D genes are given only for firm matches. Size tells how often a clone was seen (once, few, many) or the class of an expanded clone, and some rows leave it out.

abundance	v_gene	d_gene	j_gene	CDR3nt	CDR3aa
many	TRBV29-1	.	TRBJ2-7	TGCAGCGTTGAAGTCGGGACGGCATCCTACGAGCAGTACTTC	CSVEVGTASYEQYF
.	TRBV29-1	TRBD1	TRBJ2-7	TGCAGTGCTAATCCCTTACAGGGGATGTACGAGCAGTACTTC	CSANPLQGMYEQYF
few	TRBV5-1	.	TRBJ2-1	TGCGCCAGCAGCTTCCCTTCTGGCGGGGACTACAATGAGCAGTTCTTC	CASSFPSGGDYNEQFF
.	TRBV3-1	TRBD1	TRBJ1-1	TGTGCCAGCAGCCAAGAGACAGGGGGAGCTGAAGCTTTCTTT	CASSQETGGAEAFF
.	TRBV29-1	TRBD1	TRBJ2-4	TGCAACGTTGTTGCCACAGGGGGCATTCAGTACTTC	CNVVATGGIQYF
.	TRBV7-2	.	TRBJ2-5	TGTGCCAGCAGTCCCTCGTTCGGGGAGACCCAGTACTTC	CASSPSFGETQYF
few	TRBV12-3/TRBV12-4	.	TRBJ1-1	TGTGCCAGCAGCCCAAGACAGGACACTGAAGCTTTCTTT	CASSPRQDTEAFF
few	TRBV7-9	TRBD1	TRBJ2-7	TGTGCCAGCAGCCTATTATCGACCGGGACAGGGGCTCCCTACGAGCAGTACTTC	CASSLLSTGTGAPYEQYF
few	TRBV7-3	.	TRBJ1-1	TGTGCCAGCAGCTACAGTGTCACCACTGAAGCTTTCTTT	CASSYSVTTEAFF
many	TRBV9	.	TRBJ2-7	TGTGCCAGCAGTCCGGCGGGACAGACATACGAGCAGTACTTC	CASSPAGQTYEQYF
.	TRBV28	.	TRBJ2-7	TGTGACAGCATCCAGGAGAGGGGAGGAGAGCAGTACTTC	CDSIQERGGEQYF
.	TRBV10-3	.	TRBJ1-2	TGCGCCATCAATTGGTCTGGGGCAGAGGATTTATGGCTCTACACCTTC	CAINWSGAEDLWLYTF
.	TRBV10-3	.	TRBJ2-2	TGTGCCATCAGTGAGTCGACAGCCCCGAGCACCGGGGAGCTGTTTTTT	CAISESTAPSTGELFF
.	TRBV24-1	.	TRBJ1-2	TGTGCCACCAGTGATGCCGGGACACTCTATGGCTACACCTTC	CATSDAGTLYGYTF
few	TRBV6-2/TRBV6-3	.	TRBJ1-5	TGTGCCACCACTCTAGGCGGGGGATGGAATCAGCCCCAGCATTTT	CATTLGGGWNQPQHF
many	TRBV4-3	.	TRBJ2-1	TGCGCCAGCAAAGCGAATAACTACAATGAGCAGTTCTTC	CASKANNYNEQFF
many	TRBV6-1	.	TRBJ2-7	TGTGCCAGCAGTTTGCACTCCTACGAGCAGTACTTC	CASSLHSYEQYF
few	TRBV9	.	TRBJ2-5	TGTGCCAGCTGGGTCGTCTTGCGGCAAGAGACCCAGTACTTC	CASWVVLRQETQYF
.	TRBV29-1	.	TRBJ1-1	TGCAGCGTTGAACATAGGCAGATAGACACTGAAGCTTTCTTT	CSVEHRQIDTEAFF
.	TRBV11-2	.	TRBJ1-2	TGTGCCAGCAGCTCCCCGGCGCAGGGCCATGGCTACACCTTC	CASSSPAQGHGYTF
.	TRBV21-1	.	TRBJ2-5	TGTGCCAGCACCGGGGAGGAAGAGACCCAGTACTTC	CASTGEEETQYF
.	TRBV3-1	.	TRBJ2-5	TGTGCCAGCAGCCAAGTTTCCGGAGAGACCCAGTACTTC	CASSQVSGETQYF
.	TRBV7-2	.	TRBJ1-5	TGTGCCAGCAGCCAACGGGCCCCGTCGGAGTATCAGCCCCAGCATTTT	CASSQRAPSEYQPQHF
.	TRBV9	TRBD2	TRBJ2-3	TGTGCCAGCAGCGTGCAACCAGCGGGGGGCACAGATACGCAGTATTTT	CASSVQPAGGTDTQYF
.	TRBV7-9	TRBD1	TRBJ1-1	TGTGCCAGCAGCTGGACAGGATCCCCCTCCGAGGATGAAGCTTTCTTT	CASSWTGSPSEDEAFF
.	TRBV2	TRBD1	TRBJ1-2	TGTGCCAGCAGTGAAAGGGCCAGGGGGTACGGCTACACCTTC	CASSERARGYGYTF
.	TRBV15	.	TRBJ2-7	TGTGCCACCAGCAGAGAACCGCCAGGGCAGGGTCTCTCCTACGAGCAGTACTTC	CATSREPPGQGLSYEQYF
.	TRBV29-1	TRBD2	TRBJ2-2	TGCAGCGTAGCGGGGGCGAACACCGGGGAGCTGTTTTTT	CSVAGANTGELFF
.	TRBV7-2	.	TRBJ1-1	TGTGCCAGCAGTTTACTTTCCCGAGCTTTCTTT	CASSLLSRAFF
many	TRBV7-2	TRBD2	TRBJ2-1	TGTGCCAGCAGCGTCAACGGACCGGGGGGAATCTCCTACAATGAGCAGTTCTTC	CASSVNGPGGISYNEQFF
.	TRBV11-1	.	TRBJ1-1	TGTGCCAGCAGCTTTAACCGCCCGGACACTGAAGCTTTCTTT	CASSFNRPDTEAFF
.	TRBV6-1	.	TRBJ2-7	TGTGCCAGCAGCCGAACCCCCGGACGGGGAGTCCTCTACGAGCAGTACTTC	CASSRTPGRGVLYEQYF
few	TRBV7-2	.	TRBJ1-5	TGTGCCAGCAGCTTAGTTCCAGGGGCCCAGCCCCAGCATTTT	CASSLVPGAQPQHF
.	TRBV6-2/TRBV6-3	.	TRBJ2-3	TGTGCCAGCAGTGACGGACCGGGACTTCCGATGTATTTT	CASSDGPGLPMYF
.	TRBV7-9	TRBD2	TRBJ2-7	TGTGCCACTTCGACTAGCGGGGGTGGCGAGCAGTACTTC	CATSTSGGGEQYF
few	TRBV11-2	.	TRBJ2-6	TGTGCCAGCAGCTTGAAGGGTATCGGAGCCGACGTCCTGACTTTC	CASSLKGIGADVLTF
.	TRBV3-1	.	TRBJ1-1	TGTGCCAGCAGCCAAGATGTCTCGAACACTGAAGCTTTCTTT	CASSQDVSNTEAFF
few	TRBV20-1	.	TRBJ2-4	TGCAGTGCTAGAGCTCCAGGCCCCCAGTACTTC	CSARAPGPQYF
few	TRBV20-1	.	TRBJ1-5	TGCAGTGCTATTTACCTGGGGAATCAGCCCCAGCATTTT	CSAIYLGNQPQHF
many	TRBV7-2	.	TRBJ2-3	TGTGCCAGCAGGTCAGGGACCCACACAGATACGCAGTATTTT	CASRSGTHTDTQYF
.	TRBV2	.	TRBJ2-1	TGTGCCAGCAAAGAAGGAGCGTGGAGCTCCTACAATGAGCAGTTCTTC	CASKEGAWSSYNEQFF
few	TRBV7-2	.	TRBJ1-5	TGTGCCAGCAGCAAGCAGGATCAGCCCCAGCATTTT	CASSKQDQPQHF
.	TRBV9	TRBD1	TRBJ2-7	TGTGCCAGCAGCGTAGAGGGACAGGAGGACTACGAGCAGTACTTC	CASSVEGQEDYEQYF
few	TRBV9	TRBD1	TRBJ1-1	TGTGCCAGCAGCTCGAGCAGGGGGACAGCTTTCTTT	CASSSSRGTAFF
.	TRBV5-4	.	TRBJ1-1	.	CASSLNYIYNSPLHFGNGTTEAFF
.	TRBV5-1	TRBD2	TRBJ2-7	TGCGCCAGCAGCCGGGGACTAGAAGGTCGCGAGCAGTACTTC	CASSRGLEGREQYF
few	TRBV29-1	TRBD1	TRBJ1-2	TGCAGCGTTGATCTTCTTGGCCGGGACAGCCTCTATGGCTACACCTTC	CSVDLLGRDSLYGYTF
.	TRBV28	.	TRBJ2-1	TGTGCCAGCACAGGCGGGACAGCATACAATGAGCAGTTCTTC	CASTGGTAYNEQFF